The T cell receptor (beta chain) described here comes from a study of shared T cell receptors in the human thymus. The CDR3 has 18 residues. CDR1 SEHNR and CDR2 FQNEAQ come from the germline V gene (reference sequence). Trimming cost V 1 base and J 2 bases; bases outside gene matches: 7. Assay used: immunoSEQ multiplex PCR; TCRdb lists only in-frame clones, some missing. The sample consists of 550,000 to 800,000 clones, approximately 83% of them appearing once. This sample also belongs to another study, concerning human thymus T cells. That report adds: Repertoires from thymus and blood appeared to show biased V and J gene usage. Overlap was high between thymic repertoires from unrelated individuals, as reported in related research.

The chain is built from TRBV7-9 and TRBJ2-3; TRBD2 matches at 12 bases. Sequences were obtained from thymocytes. This receptor was obtained from a girl in the first two years of life with a congenital heart defect. The CDR3 is CASSLVGTSGPYTDTQYF. CDR3 DNA sequence: TGTGCCAGCAGCTTAGTGGGGACTAGCGGGCCTTACACAGATACGCAGTATTTT.